The clone carrying this T cell receptor (beta chain) was detected once. The CDR3 is 14 residues long. V gave up 5 bases and J gave up 4 bases; unmatched junction bases: 6. CDR1 and CDR2 from the germline V gene are SGHTA and FQGNSA. The sample originates from a study of cytomegalovirus exposure and HLA in healthy donors. 13 Jbeta primers and 60 Vbeta primers were used for the PCR. The protocol was immunoSEQ multiplex PCR, while the TCRdb copy is restricted to in-frame clones and leaves out a portion. Here the sample spans about 110,000 clones, roughly three fifths being singletons. Sequencing was done on a sample of PBMCs. The chain recombines TRBV7-2 with TRBJ2-7, with 9 bases aligning to TRBD1. This receptor was identified in a man aged 30 to 39 in good health and CMV-seropositive. The CDR3 loop is CASSLDRGAYEQYF. CDR3 nucleotides: TGTGCCAGCAGCCTAGACAGGGGGGCATACGAGCAGTACTTC.